This T cell receptor (beta chain) was observed in a study of blood T cell repertoires in COVID-19. Study as a whole: The study drew acute and convalescent COVID-19 samples from the United States, Italy and Spain. The cDNA or gDNA used as material had been derived from T cells, B-cell-depleted T cells, or PBMCs.

The J segment lost 0 bases and the V segment lost 1 base, leaving 4 bases of the junction unmatched. Germline assignment: CDR1 SGHRS and CDR2 YFSETQ. This CDR3 is 16 amino acids long. As processed by the authors: Estimates of nucleated cell counts were drawn from the amplification of reference gene primers. Data came from immunoSEQ multiplex PCR; TCRdb stores just in-frame clones and leaves some out. D and trimming were read from the DNA, whereas the V and J calls and clone size are those reported in that table. The sample has 55,000 to 75,000 clones; approximately 86% are singletons. V gene TRBV5-1 combines with J gene TRBJ2-1, with 7 nucleotides matching TRBD1. Material for sequencing was peripheral blood. The sequence derives from a human donor with active COVID-19. The donor label of this sample is uncertain. The CDR3 sequence is CASSLMGDSSYNEQFF. The CDR3 coding sequence is TGCGCCAGCAGCTTGATGGGGGACAGCTCCTACAATGAGCAGTTCTTC.